The present T cell receptor (beta chain) was sequenced within a study of Ad26.COV2.S vaccination and SARS-CoV-2 variants. General observations from the study: Recipients of either vaccine or placebo displayed similar breadth of non-spike TCRs.

Germline lookup yields CDR1 SGHRS and CDR2 YFSETQ. The CDR3 spans 18 residues. The germline V and J ends were trimmed by 0 bases and 0 bases, with 15 bases remaining between them. Regarding this clone: Its specificity is unknown.

Treatment indicated: roughly 19 received Ad26.COV2.S at low or high dose, single or two shots; roughly 5 received placebo; per-sample allocation not given. After the first vaccine or placebo injection, samples were drawn on day 63. This Boston cohort included adults aged 18-55 years. Generated by immunoSEQ multiplex PCR, the TCRdb table keeps only in-frame clones and is missing some. This sample has 440,000 or so clones, with over 80% found just once. This specimen was peripheral blood, taken in a trial of Ad26.COV2.S vaccine versus placebo. The rearrangement uses TRBV5-1 and TRBJ2-2; D remains unclear. The receptor comes from a person aged 18-60 years who received the Ad26.COV2.S COVID-19 vaccine or a placebo. CDR3 residues: CASSLGFVPPANTGELFF. CDR3 bases: TGCGCCAGCAGCTTGGGGTTTGTTCCGCCTGCGAACACCGGGGAGCTGTTTTTT.